This T cell receptor beta chain was observed in a study of blood T cell repertoires in COVID-19. For the study at large: The United States, Italy and Spain supplied acute and convalescent COVID-19 samples. The cDNA or gDNA used as material had been derived from T cells, B-cell-depleted T cells, or PBMCs.

TCRdb's table, derived via immunoSEQ multiplex PCR, lists solely in-frame clones and lacks some. Among around 340,000 clones listed, about four fifths were seen once. The CDR3 is made up of 13 amino acids. The V gene lost 8 bases and the J gene lost 4 bases, with 13 bases spanning the gap. Germline lookup yields CDR1 SGHRS and CDR2 YFSETQ. The sequence was collected from a man aged 25-45 years with active or convalescent COVID-19. The V gene is TRBV5-1, the J gene TRBJ2-1; the D gene is possibly TRBD1 (6 bases). Sequenced sample: peripheral blood. In DNA form, the CDR3 reads TGCGCCAGTTGGGACAACACATACAATGAGCAGTTCTTC. Its translation is CASWDNTYNEQFF.